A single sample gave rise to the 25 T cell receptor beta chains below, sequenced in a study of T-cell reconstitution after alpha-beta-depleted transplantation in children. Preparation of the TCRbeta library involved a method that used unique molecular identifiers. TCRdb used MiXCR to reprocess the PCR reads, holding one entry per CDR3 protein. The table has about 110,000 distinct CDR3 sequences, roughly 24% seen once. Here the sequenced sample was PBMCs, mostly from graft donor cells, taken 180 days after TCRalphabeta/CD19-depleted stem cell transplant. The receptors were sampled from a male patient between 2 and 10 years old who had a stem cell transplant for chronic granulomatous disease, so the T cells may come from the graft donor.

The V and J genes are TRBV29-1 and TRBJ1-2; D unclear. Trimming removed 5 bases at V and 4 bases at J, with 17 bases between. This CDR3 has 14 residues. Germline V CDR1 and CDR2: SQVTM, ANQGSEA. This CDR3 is CSVQLLQELYGYTF. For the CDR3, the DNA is TGCAGCGTTCAGTTGCTCCAGGAACTCTATGGCTACACCTTC. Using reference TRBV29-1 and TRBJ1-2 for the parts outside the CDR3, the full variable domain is SAVISQKPSRDICQRGTSLTIQCQVDSQVTMMFWYRQQPGQSLTLIATANQGSEATYESGFVIDKFPISRPNLTFSTLTVSNMSPEDSSIYLCSVQLLQELYGYTFGSGTRLTVV.

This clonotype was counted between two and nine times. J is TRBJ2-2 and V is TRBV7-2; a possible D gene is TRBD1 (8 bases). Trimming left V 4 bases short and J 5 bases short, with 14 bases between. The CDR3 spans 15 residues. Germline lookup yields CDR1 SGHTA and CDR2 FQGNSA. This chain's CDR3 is CASSSGQGGTGELFF. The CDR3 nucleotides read TGTGCCAGCAGCTCAGGACAGGGAGGGACCGGGGAGCTGTTTTTT.

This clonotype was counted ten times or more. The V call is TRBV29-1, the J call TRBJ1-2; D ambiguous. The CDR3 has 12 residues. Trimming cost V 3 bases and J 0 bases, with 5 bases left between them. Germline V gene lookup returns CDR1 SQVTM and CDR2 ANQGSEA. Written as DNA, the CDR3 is TGCAGCGTTGACGGTCCTAACTATGGCTACACCTTC. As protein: CSVDGPNYGYTF.

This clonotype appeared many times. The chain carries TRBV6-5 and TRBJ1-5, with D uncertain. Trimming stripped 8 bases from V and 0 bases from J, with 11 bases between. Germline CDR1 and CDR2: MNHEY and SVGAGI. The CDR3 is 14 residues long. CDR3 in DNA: TGTGCCAGCTCGGCCGCGGATAGCAATCAGCCCCAGCATTTT. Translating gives CASSAADSNQPQHF.

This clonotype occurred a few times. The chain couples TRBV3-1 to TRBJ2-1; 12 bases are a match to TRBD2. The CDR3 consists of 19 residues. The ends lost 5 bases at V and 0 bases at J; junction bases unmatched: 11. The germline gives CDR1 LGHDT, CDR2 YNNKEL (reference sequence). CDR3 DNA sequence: TGTGCCAGCAGCAACTACGGACTAGCGGGGAGGGTCTCCTACAATGAGCAGTTCTTC. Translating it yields CASSNYGLAGRVSYNEQFF.

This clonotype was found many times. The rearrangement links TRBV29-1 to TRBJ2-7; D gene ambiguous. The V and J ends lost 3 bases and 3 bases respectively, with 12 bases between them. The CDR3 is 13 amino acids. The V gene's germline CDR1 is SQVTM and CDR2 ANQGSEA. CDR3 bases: TGCAGCGTTGAGGGTGAGTCCATCTACGAGCAGTACTTC. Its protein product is CSVEGESIYEQYF.

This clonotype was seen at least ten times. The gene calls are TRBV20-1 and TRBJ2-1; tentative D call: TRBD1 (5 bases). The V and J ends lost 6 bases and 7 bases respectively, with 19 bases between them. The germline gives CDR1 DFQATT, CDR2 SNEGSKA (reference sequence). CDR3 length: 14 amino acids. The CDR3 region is CSAPNWVGRNEQFF. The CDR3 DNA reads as TGCAGTGCCCCTAACTGGGTGGGGCGGAATGAGCAGTTCTTC.

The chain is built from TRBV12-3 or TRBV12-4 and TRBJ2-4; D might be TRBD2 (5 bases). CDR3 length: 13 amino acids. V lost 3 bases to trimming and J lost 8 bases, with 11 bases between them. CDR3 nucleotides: TGTGCCAGCAGTTTGAACCAGGAGGACATTCAGTACTTC. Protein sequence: CASSLNQEDIQYF.

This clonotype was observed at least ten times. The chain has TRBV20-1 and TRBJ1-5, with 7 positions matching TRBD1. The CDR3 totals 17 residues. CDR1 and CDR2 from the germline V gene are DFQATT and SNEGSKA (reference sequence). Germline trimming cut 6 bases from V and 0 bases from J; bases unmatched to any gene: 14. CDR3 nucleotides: TGCAGTGCGCTACAGGGGACCACCACATATAGCAATCAGCCCCAGCATTTT. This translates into CSALQGTTTYSNQPQHF.

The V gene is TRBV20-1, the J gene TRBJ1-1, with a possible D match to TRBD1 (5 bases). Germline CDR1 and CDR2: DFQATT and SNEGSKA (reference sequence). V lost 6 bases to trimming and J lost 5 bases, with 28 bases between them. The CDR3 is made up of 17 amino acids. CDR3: CSAHGPLVLWGGTEAFF. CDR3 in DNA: TGCAGTGCGCACGGGCCGCTCGTACTGTGGGGCGGGACTGAAGCTTTCTTT.

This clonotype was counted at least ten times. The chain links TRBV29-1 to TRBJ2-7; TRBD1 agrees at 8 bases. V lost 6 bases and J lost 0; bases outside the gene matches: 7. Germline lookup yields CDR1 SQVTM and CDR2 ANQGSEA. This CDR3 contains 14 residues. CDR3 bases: TGCAGCGTCTACAGGACAGGGAGCTCCTACGAGCAGTACTTC. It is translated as CSVYRTGSSYEQYF.

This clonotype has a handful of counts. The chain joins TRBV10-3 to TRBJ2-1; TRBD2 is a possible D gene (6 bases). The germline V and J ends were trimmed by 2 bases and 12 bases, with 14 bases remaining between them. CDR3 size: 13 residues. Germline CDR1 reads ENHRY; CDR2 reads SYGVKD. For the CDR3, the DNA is TGTGCCATCAGTGAGCCCCTGACTAGAGTGCAGTTCTTC. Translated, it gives CAISEPLTRVQFF.

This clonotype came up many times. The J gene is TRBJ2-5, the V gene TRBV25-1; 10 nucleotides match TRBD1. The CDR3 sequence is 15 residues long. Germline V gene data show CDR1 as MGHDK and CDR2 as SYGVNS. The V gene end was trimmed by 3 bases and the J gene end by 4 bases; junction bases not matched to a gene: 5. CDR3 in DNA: TGTGCCAGCAGTGAGAGAGGGACAGGGGCAGAGACCCAGTACTTC. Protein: CASSERGTGAETQYF. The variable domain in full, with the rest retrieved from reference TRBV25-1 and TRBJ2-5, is EADIYQTPRYLVIGTGKKITLECSQTMGHDKMYWYQQDPGMELHLIHYSYGVNSTEKGDLSSESTVSRIRTEHFPLTLESARPSHTSQYLCASSERGTGAETQYFGPGTRLLVL.

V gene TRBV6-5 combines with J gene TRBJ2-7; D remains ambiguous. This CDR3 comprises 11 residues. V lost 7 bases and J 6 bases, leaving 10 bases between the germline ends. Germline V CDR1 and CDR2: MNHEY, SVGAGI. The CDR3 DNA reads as TGTGCCAGCACTTGGGCTGGCGAGCAGTACTTC. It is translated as CASTWAGEQYF.

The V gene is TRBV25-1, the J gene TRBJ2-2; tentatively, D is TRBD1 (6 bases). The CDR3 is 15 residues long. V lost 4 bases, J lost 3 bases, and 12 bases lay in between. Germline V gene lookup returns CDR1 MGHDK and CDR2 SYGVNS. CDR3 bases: TGTGCCAGCAGTGCACAGGGAGTTCACACCGGGGAGCTGTTTTTT. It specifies CASSAQGVHTGELFF.

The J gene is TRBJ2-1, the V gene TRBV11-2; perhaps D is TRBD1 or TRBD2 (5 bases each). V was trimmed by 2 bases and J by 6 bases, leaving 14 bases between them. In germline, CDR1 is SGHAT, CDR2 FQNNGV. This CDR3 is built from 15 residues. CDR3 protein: CASSLRGAPRNEQFF. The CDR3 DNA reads TGTGCCAGCAGCTTACGAGGGGCCCCTCGCAATGAGCAGTTCTTC.

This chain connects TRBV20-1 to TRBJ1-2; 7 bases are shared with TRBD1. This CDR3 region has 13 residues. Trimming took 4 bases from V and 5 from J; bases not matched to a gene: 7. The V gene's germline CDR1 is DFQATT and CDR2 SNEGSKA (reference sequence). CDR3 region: CSATTGVAYGYTF. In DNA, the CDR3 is TGCAGTGCTACTACAGGGGTAGCATATGGCTACACCTTC.

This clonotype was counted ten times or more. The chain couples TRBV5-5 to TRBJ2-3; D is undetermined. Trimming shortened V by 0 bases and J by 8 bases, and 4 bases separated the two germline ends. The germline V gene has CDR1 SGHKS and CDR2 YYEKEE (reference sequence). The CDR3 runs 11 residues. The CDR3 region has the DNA TGTGCCAGCAGCTTGGTGGGTACGCAGTATTTT. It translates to CASSLVGTQYF.

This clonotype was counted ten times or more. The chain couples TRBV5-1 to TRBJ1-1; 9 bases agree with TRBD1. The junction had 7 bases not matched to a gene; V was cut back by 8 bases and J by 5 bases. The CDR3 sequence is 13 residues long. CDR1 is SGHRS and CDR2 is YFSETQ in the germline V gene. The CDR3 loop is CASTGTGRTEAFF. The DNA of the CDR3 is TGCGCCAGTACCGGGACAGGGAGAACTGAAGCTTTCTTT.

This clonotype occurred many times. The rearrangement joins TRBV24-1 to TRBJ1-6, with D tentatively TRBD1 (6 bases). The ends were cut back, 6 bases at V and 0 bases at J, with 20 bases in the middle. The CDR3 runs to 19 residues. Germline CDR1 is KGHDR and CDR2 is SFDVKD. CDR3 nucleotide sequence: TGTGCCACCAGTACCGGGACAACAACTAGGAGCTCCTATAATTCACCCCTCCACTTT. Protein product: CATSTGTTTRSSYNSPLHF.

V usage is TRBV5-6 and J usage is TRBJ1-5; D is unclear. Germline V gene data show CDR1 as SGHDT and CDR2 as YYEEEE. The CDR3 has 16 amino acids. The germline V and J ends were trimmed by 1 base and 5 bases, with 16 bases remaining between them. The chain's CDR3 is CASSLRVSGRYQPQHF. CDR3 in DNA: TGTGCCAGCAGCTTGAGGGTTTCGGGCCGCTATCAGCCCCAGCATTTT.

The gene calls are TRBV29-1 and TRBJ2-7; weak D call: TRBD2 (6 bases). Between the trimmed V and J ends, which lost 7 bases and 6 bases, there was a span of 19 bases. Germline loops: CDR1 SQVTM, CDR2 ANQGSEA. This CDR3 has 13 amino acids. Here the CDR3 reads CSALPSAQGEQYF. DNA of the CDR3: TGCAGCGCCTTGCCTAGCGCCCAGGGCGAGCAGTACTTC.

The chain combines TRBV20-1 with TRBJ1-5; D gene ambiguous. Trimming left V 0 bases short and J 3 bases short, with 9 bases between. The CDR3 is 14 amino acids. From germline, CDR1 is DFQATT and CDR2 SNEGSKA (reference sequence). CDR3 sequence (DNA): TGCAGTGCTAGAGAGGAAAGGAACAATCAGCCCCAGCATTTT. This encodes CSAREERNNQPQHF.

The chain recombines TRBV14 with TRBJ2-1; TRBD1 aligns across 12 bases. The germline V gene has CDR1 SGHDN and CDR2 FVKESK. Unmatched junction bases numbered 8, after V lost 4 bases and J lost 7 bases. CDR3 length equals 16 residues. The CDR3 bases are TGTGCCAGCAGCCGGGGACAGGGGGCGTTGGAGAATGAGCAGTTCTTC. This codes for CASSRGQGALENEQFF.

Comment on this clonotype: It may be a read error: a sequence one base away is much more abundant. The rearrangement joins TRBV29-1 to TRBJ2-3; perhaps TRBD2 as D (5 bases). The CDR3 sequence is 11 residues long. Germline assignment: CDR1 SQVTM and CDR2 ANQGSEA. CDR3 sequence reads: CSFERADTQYF. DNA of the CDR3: TGCAGCTTTGAGAGGGCAGATACGCAGTATTTT.